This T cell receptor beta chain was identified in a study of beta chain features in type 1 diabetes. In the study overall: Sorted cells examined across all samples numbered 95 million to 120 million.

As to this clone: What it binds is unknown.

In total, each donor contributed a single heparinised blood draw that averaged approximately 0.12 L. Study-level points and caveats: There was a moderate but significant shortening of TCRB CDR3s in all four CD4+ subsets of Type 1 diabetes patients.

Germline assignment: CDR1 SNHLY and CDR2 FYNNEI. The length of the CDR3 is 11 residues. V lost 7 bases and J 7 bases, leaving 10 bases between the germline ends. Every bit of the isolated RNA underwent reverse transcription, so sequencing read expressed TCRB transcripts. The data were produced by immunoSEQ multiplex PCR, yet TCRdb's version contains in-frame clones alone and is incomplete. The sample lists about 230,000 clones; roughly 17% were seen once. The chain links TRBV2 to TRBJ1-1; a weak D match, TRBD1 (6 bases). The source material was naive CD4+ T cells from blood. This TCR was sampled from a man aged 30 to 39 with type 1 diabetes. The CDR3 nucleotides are TGTGCCAGCACCGGACAGTTTGAAGCTTTCTTT. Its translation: CASTGQFEAFF.